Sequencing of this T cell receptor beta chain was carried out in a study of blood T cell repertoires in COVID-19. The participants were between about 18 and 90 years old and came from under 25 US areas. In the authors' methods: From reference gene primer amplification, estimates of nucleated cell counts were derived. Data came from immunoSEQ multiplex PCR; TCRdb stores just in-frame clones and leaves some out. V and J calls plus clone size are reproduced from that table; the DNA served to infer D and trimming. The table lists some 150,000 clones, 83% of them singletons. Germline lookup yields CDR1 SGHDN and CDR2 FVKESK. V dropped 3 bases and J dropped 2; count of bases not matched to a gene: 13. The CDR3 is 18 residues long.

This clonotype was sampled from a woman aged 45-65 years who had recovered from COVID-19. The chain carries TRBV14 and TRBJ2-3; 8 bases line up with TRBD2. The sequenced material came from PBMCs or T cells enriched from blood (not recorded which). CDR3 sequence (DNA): TGTGCCAGCAGCCAGACCTGGGGGGTAGCGGGATTCACAGATACGCAGTATTTT. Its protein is CASSQTWGVAGFTDTQYF.